The source of this TCR beta chain is a study of metastatic and nonmetastatic thyroid tumors. Background on the study: From malignant and benign thyroid patients, repertoires in blood and in tumor or nodule tissue were compared.

Thyroid surgery was preceded by no treatment in any patient. TCRdb re-called the PCR reads with MiXCR. Of 40,000 to 45,000 clones listed, roughly 3.1% are singletons. This clone has just a few counts. The sequenced sample was blood. This receptor was obtained from a female donor with papillary thyroid cancer or a benign thyroid nodule (not recorded which). Some clones in this sample may be carry-over from other donors' samples.

The CDR3 DNA reads as TGTGCCAGCGGCCCGGGGGGGGGGGGCGAGCAGTACTTC. It codes for CASGPGGGGEQYF. The chain joins TRBV3-1 to TRBJ2-7; 8 positions match TRBD2. With 8 bases clipped from V and 6 bases from J, the junction kept 9 bases outside the gene matches. Germline CDR1 and CDR2: LGHDT and YNNKEL (reference sequence). CDR3 length: 13 residues.